One sample yielded the 26 T cell receptor beta chains listed below, sequenced in a study of CD8 T cells in ankylosing spondylitis. Whole-study results and caveats: Ankylosing spondylitis blood seemed to carry a telltale TCR beta motif made of fewer than 10 highly homologous variants.

These receptors have no known antigen. MiXCR, applied by TCRdb to the 5' RACE reads, yields one record per CDR3 protein. The sample has about 800,000 distinct CDR3 sequences, 12% seen once. The sample consisted of blood, either unsorted or a sorted T cell fraction (not recorded which). These receptor sequences come from a male donor with ankylosing spondylitis.

This clonotype was counted a few times. The chain links TRBV7-2 to TRBJ2-2, with TRBD2 matching 7 bases. This CDR3 has 15 residues. The trim removed 6 bases at V and 4 bases at J, leaving 8 bases unmatched. From germline, CDR1 is SGHTA and CDR2 FQGNSA. CDR3 nucleotide sequence: TGTGCCAGCAGGGGGGGGGGGGGGGGCACCGGGGAGCTGTTTTTT. Its translation: CASRGGGGGTGELFF.

This clonotype was seen a handful of times. The rearrangement joins TRBV20-1 to TRBJ2-5, with 8 bases aligning to TRBD2. The germline gives CDR1 DFQATT, CDR2 SNEGSKA (reference sequence). The CDR3 is 14 residues long. The J segment lost 4 bases and the V segment lost 5 bases, leaving 9 bases of the junction unmatched. The CDR3 DNA follows: TGCAGTGCTCCTTGGGCGGGAGGTGGAGAGACCCAGTACTTC. The encoded protein is CSAPWAGGGETQYF.

This clonotype was observed many times. The V call is TRBV7-2, the J call TRBJ2-2, with D unclear. Germline V CDR1 and CDR2: SGHTA, FQGNSA. CDR3 length: 16 amino acids. V was shortened by 1 base and J by 1 base, with 10 bases between the two germline ends. DNA for the CDR3: TGTGCCAGCAGCTTAGGTCGGGCCTTGAACACCGGGGAGCTGTTTTTT. Its translation is CASSLGRALNTGELFF.

This clonotype was counted only a few times. V is TRBV20-1 and J is TRBJ1-5, with 7 bases matching TRBD1. The CDR3 has 14 residues. The germline V gene has CDR1 DFQATT and CDR2 SNEGSKA (reference sequence). The J segment lost 6 bases and the V segment lost 3 bases, leaving 8 bases of the junction unmatched. The CDR3, as DNA: TGCAGTGCTAGGACAGGGAATAATATTCAGCCCCAGCATTTT. Translating gives CSARTGNNIQPQHF.

Here the CDR3 DNA reads TGTGCCACCAGTGAAATGCTAGCGGGGGGGTCCAATGAGCAGTTCTTC. This translates into CATSEMLAGGSNEQFF. V is TRBV24-1 and J is TRBJ2-1; 12 nucleotides match TRBD2. The V gene end was trimmed by 4 bases and the J gene end by 6 bases; junction bases not matched to a gene: 6. CDR3 length equals 16 residues. Germline CDR1 is KGHDR and CDR2 is SFDVKD.

This clonotype was detected once. J is TRBJ2-1 and V is TRBV24-1, with 8 bases aligning to TRBD2. V trimming: 7 bases; J trimming: 4 bases; junction bases outside the gene matches: 5. The CDR3 is 14 residues long. The germline CDR1 and CDR2 sequences are KGHDR and SFDVKD. The CDR3 protein is CATRAGGRYNEQFF. The DNA of the CDR3 is TGTGCCACCAGGGCTGGCGGGAGGTACAATGAGCAGTTCTTC.

The genes are TRBV7-9 and TRBJ2-1, with D tentatively TRBD2 (5 bases). This CDR3 has 15 amino acids. Germline loops: CDR1 SEHNR, CDR2 FQNEAQ (reference sequence). V dropped 2 bases and J dropped 6 bases, with 14 bases sitting between them. The CDR3 DNA reads as TGTGCCAGCAGCTTACGGGGATTGGGAGCCAATGAGCAGTTCTTC. Protein sequence: CASSLRGLGANEQFF.

This clonotype was detected a few times. This chain connects TRBV4-3 to TRBJ2-1; 13 bases line up with TRBD2. CDR1 and CDR2 (germline): LGHNA, YSLEER. V lost 2 bases to trimming and J lost 4 bases; unmatched junction nucleotides: 5. This CDR3 is built from 17 residues. In DNA, the CDR3 is TGCGCCAGCAGCCAAATGGGACTAGCGGGGACGTACAATGAGCAGTTCTTC. It encodes CASSQMGLAGTYNEQFF.

This clonotype occurred a few times. This chain links TRBV9 with TRBJ2-2, with 7 positions matching TRBD2. Germline-derived CDR1 and CDR2 are SGDLS and YYNGEE. The V and J ends lost 0 bases and 3 bases, in that order; junction bases with no gene match: 5. The CDR3 loop spans 16 amino acids. The CDR3 reads CASSVALAEYTGELFF. The CDR3 DNA is TGTGCCAGCAGCGTAGCCCTAGCGGAGTACACCGGGGAGCTGTTTTTT.

The chain recombines TRBV24-1 with TRBJ2-2; D unresolved. The CDR3 sequence is 10 residues long. Trimming left V 10 bases short and J 6 bases short, with 5 bases between. In germline, CDR1 is KGHDR, CDR2 SFDVKD. The CDR3 sequence is CATGSGELFF. CDR3 coding DNA: TGTGCCACAGGGTCCGGGGAGCTGTTTTTT.

This clonotype was detected only a few times. The gene calls are TRBV6-1 and TRBJ1-1; D gene unclear. Germline-derived CDR1 and CDR2 are MNHNS and SASEGT. The CDR3 runs 12 residues. The V and J ends lost 6 bases and 6 bases respectively, with 11 bases between them. The CDR3 nucleotides are TGTGCCAGCAGCTGGGGTGACGCTGAAGCTTTCTTT. This translates into CASSWGDAEAFF.

This clonotype occurred many times. This chain uses TRBV7-2 with TRBJ2-2, with D possibly TRBD2 on 6 matching bases. Trimming stripped 2 bases from V and 11 bases from J, with 12 bases between. The CDR3 spans 13 residues. The germline gives CDR1 SGHTA, CDR2 FQGNSA. CDR3 sequence: CASSLRGGEELFF. In DNA form, the CDR3 reads TGTGCCAGCAGCTTACGAGGCGGGGAAGAGCTGTTTTTT.

Concerning this clonotype: The CDR3 does not close with the conserved phenylalanine or tryptophan, likely indicating a read error. No DNA is shown, since the ends of the CDR3 on it are uncertain; the CDR3 is the one TCRdb lists. V gene TRBV6-4 combines with J gene TRBJ1-1. The CDR3 adds up to 10 amino acids, both ends counted. The germline V gene encodes CDR1 MRHNA and CDR2 SNTAGT. CDR3 loop: CASSDSTASE.

The chain joins TRBV7-2 to TRBJ2-7; 9 bases align to TRBD1. The trim removed 4 bases at V and 0 bases at J, leaving 7 bases unmatched. This CDR3 contains 16 residues. The germline CDR1 and CDR2 sequences are SGHTA and FQGNSA. CDR3 amino acids: CASSSRGQGASYEQYF. In DNA, the CDR3 is TGTGCCAGCAGCTCCCGGGGACAGGGCGCCTCCTACGAGCAGTACTTC.

Many counts were recorded for this clonotype. CDR3 DNA: TGCAGTGCTGGCTCCCGGGAGAGAGAGACCCAGTACTTC. This encodes CSAGSRERETQYF. The genes are TRBV20-1 and TRBJ2-5, with a possible D match to TRBD2 (6 bases). The CDR3 contains 13 residues. V was trimmed by 5 bases and J by 4 bases, leaving 14 bases between them. Germline V gives CDR1 DFQATT, CDR2 SNEGSKA (reference sequence).

This clonotype turned up a few times. This chain links TRBV6-1 with TRBJ2-3; 8 positions agree with TRBD1. Germline V lookup: CDR1 MNHNS, CDR2 SASEGT. J was trimmed by 5 bases and V by 6 bases; bases with no gene match: 19. The CDR3 is 18 amino acids. The CDR3 here is CASSIGGPGGYEGDTQYF. The CDR3 coding sequence is TGTGCCAGCAGCATAGGGGGTCCAGGGGGCTATGAAGGAGATACGCAGTATTTT.

The gene calls are TRBV4-3 and TRBJ2-7; 11 nucleotides align to TRBD2. Trimming removed 3 bases from V and 7 bases from J; junction bases left unmatched: 5. The CDR3 covers 14 residues. Germline V lookup: CDR1 LGHNA, CDR2 YSLEER. CDR3 DNA sequence: TGCGCCAGCAGCCACACCGGGACTAGCGGTGAGCAGTACTTC. Amino acid sequence: CASSHTGTSGEQYF.

The gene calls are TRBV5-1 and TRBJ2-5, with TRBD1 as a possible D gene (6 bases). Deletions cut 7 bases from V and 3 bases from J, with 13 bases between. This CDR3 has 13 residues. Per the germline V gene, CDR1 is SGHRS and CDR2 is YFSETQ. The CDR3 here is CASGPTGEETQYF. CDR3 DNA: TGCGCCAGCGGACCGACAGGTGAAGAGACCCAGTACTTC.

The chain combines TRBV29-1 with TRBJ2-1; D is unclear. Germline V lookup: CDR1 SQVTM, CDR2 ANQGSEA. The ends were cut back, 7 bases at V and 5 bases at J, with 12 bases in the middle. This CDR3 contains 12 residues. The CDR3 spells CSGLTGNNEQFF. The CDR3 nucleotides read TGCAGCGGACTGACGGGCAACAATGAGCAGTTCTTC.

This clonotype has just a few counts. This rearrangement joins TRBV4-3 to TRBJ2-7; D unclear. The CDR3 has 16 amino acids. Germline-derived CDR1 and CDR2 are LGHNA and YSLEER. V was clipped by 0 bases and J by 1 base, with 13 bases between them. Here the CDR3 reads CASSQDRMGFSYEQYF. The CDR3, as DNA: TGCGCCAGCAGCCAAGATCGGATGGGGTTTTCCTACGAGCAGTACTTC.

This clonotype was recorded a few times. The chain is built from TRBV7-2 and TRBJ2-7; 7 nucleotides agree with TRBD2. Per the germline V gene, CDR1 is SGHTA and CDR2 is FQGNSA. Trimming at V came to 8 bases and at J to 6 bases, leaving 16 bases not matched to a gene. The CDR3 loop spans 15 amino acids. CDR3: CASGGTVQGRGEQYF. CDR3 in DNA: TGTGCCAGCGGAGGAACGGTGCAAGGGAGGGGCGAGCAGTACTTC.

This clonotype was seen a handful of times. The chain couples TRBV11-3 to TRBJ1-1, with D possibly TRBD1 on 5 matching bases. The V end lost 4 bases, the J end lost 7 bases, and 22 bases lay between the germline ends. The germline CDR1 and CDR2 sequences are SGHNT and YENEEA. The CDR3 is 16 amino acids. The CDR3 loop is CASSSPWGRATGEAFF. The CDR3 DNA reads as TGTGCCAGCAGCTCCCCTTGGGGCAGGGCGACGGGTGAAGCTTTCTTT.

CDR3 sequence reads: CASSLFSAGTGGAGELFF. CDR3 nucleotide sequence: TGCGCCAGCAGCCTATTCAGCGCCGGGACAGGTGGGGCCGGGGAGCTGTTTTTT. The rearrangement joins TRBV4-3 to TRBJ2-2, with 8 bases that match TRBD1. The CDR3 is made up of 18 amino acids. V lost 4 bases and J lost 6; bases outside the gene matches: 16. Germline lookup yields CDR1 LGHNA and CDR2 YSLEER.

The CDR3 DNA is TGTGCCAGCACTAGCGGGATCCTGGTCTATGAGCAGTTCTTC. Translated, it gives CASTSGILVYEQFF. This chain connects TRBV28 to TRBJ2-1; 9 positions match TRBD2. Germline V CDR1 and CDR2: MDHEN, SYDVKM. The CDR3 spans 14 residues. Losses at the gene ends were 7 bases for V and 8 bases for J; bases not matched to a gene: 9.

This clonotype has ten or more counts. The J gene is TRBJ1-5, the V gene TRBV12-3 or TRBV12-4; D gene uncertain. The CDR3 has 14 residues. Deletions cut 6 bases from V and 3 bases from J, with 12 bases between. CDR3 bases: TGTGCCAGCAGGTTCAAGGATATCAATCAGCCCCAGCATTTT. Its translation is CASRFKDINQPQHF.

This clonotype was counted only a few times. The J gene is TRBJ1-2, the V gene TRBV24-1; the D gene is possibly TRBD1 (5 bases). Germline CDR1 KGHDR, CDR2 SFDVKD. This CDR3 spans 14 amino acids. V was pared by 4 bases and J by 2 bases, with 10 bases between. The chain's CDR3 is CATSEPGRNYGYTF. The CDR3 DNA reads TGTGCCACCAGTGAGCCGGGACGGAACTATGGCTACACCTTC.